This T cell receptor (beta chain) was observed in a study of blood T cell repertoires in COVID-19. Study summary: Italy, Spain and the United States were the sources of the convalescent and acute COVID-19 samples. The cDNA or gDNA used as material had been derived from T cells, B-cell-depleted T cells, or PBMCs.

Study processing details: Estimation of nucleated cell counts was performed using reference gene primer amplification. TCRdb keeps only in-frame clones here, not all; method: immunoSEQ multiplex PCR. Clone size and V and J calls were adopted from that table, with D and trimming inferred from the DNA. Of around 480,000 clones in the sample, approximately 90% were seen once. Seattle's cohort entered during active infection and was followed longitudinally. A word on this clone: One end of the junction does not line up with germline, which may come from a read error.

Germline loops: CDR1 GTSNPN, CDR2 SVGIG (reference sequence). This CDR3 spans 12 amino acids. The sequencing input was peripheral blood. This TCR derives from a woman aged 50 to 65 with COVID-19, enrolled during active disease. The chain employs TRBV30 and TRBJ2-2, with 7 bases matching TRBD2. The CDR3 spells CAWSAGSGKLFF. CDR3 DNA: TGTGCCTGGAGTGCCGGGAGCGGGAAGCTGTTTTTT.